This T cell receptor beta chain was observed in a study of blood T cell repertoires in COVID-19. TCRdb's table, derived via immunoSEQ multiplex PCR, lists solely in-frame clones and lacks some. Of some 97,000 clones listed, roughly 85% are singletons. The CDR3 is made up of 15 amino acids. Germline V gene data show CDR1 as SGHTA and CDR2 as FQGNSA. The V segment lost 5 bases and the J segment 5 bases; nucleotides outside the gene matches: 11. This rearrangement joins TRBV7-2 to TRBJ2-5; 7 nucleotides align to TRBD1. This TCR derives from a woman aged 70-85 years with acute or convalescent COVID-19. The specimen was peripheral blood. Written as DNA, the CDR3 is TGTGCCAGCAGCACCCGACAGGGAAGGATGGAGACCCAGTACTTC. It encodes CASSTRQGRMETQYF.